This TCR beta chain came from a study of tumor-infiltrating lymphocytes in oesophageal squamous cell carcinoma. TCRdb independently ran MiXCR on the PCR reads; one entry per CDR3 protein. This table has some 20,000 distinct CDR3 sequences, approximately 46% appearing once. CDR1 is SGHTA, CDR2 FQGNSA, per germline. The CDR3 covers 17 residues. This clonotype was sampled from a male donor with esophageal squamous cell carcinoma. The sample consisted of esophageal tumor tissue. The V and J genes are TRBV7-2 and TRBJ2-4; possibly TRBD1 for D (6 bases). The end of the DNA fits TRBJ2-5 better, so the J call may be wrong. CDR3 DNA sequence: TGTGCCAGCAGCTCGCCTTACAGGGTATTAAGTGGAGAGACCCAGTACTTC. Amino acids: CASSSPYRVLSGETQYF.